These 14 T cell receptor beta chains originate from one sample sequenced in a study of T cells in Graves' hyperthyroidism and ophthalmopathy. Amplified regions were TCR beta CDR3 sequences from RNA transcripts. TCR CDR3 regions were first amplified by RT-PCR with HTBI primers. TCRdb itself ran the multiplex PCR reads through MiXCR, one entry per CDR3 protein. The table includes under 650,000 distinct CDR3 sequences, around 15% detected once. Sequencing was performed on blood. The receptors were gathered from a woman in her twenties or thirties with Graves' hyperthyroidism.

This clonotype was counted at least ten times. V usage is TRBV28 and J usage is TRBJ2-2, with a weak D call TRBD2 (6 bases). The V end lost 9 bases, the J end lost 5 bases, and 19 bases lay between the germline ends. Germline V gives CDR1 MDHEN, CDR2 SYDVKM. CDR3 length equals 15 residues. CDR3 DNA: TGTGCCAGTATACCCTACCGGGACTCGACCGGGGAGCTGTTTTTT. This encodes CASIPYRDSTGELFF.

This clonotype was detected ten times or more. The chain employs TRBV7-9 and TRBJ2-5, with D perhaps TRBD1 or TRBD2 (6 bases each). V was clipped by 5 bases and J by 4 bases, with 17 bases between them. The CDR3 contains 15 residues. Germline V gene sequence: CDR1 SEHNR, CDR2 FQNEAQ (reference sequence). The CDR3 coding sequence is TGTGCCAGCAGCCGAACGGGGGCCCCGTCAGAGACCCAGTACTTC. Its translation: CASSRTGAPSETQYF.

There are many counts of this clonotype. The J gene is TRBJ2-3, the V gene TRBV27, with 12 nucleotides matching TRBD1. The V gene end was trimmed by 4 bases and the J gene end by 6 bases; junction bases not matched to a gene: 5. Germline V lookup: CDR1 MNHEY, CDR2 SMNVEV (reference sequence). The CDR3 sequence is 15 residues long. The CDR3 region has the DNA TGTGCCAGCAGTTCCCCGGGACAGGGGGCGGATACGCAGTATTTT. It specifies CASSSPGQGADTQYF.

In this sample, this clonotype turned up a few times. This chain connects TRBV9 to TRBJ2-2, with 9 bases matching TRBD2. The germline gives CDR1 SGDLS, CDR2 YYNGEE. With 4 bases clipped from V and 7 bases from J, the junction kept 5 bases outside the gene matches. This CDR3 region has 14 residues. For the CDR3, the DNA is TGTGCCAGCAGCACTACACTAGCGGGCGGGGAGCTGTTTTTT. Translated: CASSTTLAGGELFF.

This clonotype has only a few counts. CDR3 protein: CSVVSGLGGEQYF. The CDR3 coding sequence is TGCAGCGTAGTGTCGGGACTAGGAGGTGAGCAGTACTTC. The chain couples TRBV29-1 to TRBJ2-7; 8 nucleotides line up with TRBD2. CDR1 and CDR2 from the germline V gene are SQVTM and ANQGSEA. This CDR3 spans 13 amino acids. The V segment lost 6 bases and the J segment 7 bases; nucleotides outside the gene matches: 11.

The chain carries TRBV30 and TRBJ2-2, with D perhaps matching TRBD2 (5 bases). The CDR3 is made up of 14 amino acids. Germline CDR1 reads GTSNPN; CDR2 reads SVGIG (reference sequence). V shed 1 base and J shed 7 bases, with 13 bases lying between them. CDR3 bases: TGTGCCTGGAGTGCCTACCCACTAGTCGGGGAGCTGTTTTTT. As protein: CAWSAYPLVGELFF.

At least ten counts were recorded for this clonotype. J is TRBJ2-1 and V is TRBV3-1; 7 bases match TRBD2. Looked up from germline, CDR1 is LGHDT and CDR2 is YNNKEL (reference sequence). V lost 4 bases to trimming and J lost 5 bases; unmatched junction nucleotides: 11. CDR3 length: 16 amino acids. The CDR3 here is CASSLQGFLADNEQFF. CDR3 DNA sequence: TGTGCCAGCAGCCTCCAGGGTTTCCTAGCGGACAATGAGCAGTTCTTC.

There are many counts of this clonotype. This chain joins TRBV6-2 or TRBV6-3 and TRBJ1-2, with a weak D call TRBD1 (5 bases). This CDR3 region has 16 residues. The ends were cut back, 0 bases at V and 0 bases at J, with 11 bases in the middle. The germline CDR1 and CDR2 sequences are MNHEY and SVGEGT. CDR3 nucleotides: TGTGCCAGCAGTTACTCGACGAGGGACCCTAACTATGGCTACACCTTC. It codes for CASSYSTRDPNYGYTF.

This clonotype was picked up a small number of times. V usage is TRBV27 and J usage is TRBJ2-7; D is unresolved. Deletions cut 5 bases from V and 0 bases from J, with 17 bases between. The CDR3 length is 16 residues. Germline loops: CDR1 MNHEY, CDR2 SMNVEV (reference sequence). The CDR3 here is CASSPLSARTSYEQYF. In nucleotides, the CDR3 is TGTGCCAGCAGTCCCCTCAGTGCTAGGACCTCCTACGAGCAGTACTTC.

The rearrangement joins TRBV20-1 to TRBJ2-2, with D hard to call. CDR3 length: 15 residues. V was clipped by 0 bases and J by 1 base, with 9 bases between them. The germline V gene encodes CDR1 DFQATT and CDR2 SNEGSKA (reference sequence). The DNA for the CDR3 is TGCAGTGCTAGAGATTCGGGCAGGAACACCGGGGAGCTGTTTTTT. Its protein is CSARDSGRNTGELFF.

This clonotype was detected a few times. The CDR3, as DNA: TGTGCCAGCAATGCGACAGGGGAGGGAACTGAAGCTTTCTTT. It is translated as CASNATGEGTEAFF. The chain links TRBV2 to TRBJ1-1; 8 bases line up with TRBD1. The germline V gene has CDR1 SNHLY and CDR2 FYNNEI. V dropped 7 bases and J dropped 5; count of bases not matched to a gene: 9. The CDR3 has 14 residues.

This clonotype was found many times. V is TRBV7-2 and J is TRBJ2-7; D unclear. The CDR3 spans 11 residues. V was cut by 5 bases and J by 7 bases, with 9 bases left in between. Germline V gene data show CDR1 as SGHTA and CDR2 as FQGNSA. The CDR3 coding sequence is TGTGCCAGCAGCGAACCCCGGGAGCAGTACTTC. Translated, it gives CASSEPREQYF.

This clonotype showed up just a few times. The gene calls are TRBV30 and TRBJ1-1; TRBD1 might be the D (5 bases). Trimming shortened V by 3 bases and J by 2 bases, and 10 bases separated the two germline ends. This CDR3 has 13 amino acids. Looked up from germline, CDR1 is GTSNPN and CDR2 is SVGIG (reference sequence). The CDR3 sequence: CAWRPTENTEAFF. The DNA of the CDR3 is TGTGCCTGGAGGCCGACAGAAAACACTGAAGCTTTCTTT.

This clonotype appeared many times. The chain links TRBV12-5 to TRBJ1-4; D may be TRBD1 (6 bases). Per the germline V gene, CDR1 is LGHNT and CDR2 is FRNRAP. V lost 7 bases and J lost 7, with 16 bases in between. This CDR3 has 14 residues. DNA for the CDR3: TGTGCTAGTGCCCCCGGCGGGGGGGCTGAAAAACTGTTTTTT. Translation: CASAPGGGAEKLFF.